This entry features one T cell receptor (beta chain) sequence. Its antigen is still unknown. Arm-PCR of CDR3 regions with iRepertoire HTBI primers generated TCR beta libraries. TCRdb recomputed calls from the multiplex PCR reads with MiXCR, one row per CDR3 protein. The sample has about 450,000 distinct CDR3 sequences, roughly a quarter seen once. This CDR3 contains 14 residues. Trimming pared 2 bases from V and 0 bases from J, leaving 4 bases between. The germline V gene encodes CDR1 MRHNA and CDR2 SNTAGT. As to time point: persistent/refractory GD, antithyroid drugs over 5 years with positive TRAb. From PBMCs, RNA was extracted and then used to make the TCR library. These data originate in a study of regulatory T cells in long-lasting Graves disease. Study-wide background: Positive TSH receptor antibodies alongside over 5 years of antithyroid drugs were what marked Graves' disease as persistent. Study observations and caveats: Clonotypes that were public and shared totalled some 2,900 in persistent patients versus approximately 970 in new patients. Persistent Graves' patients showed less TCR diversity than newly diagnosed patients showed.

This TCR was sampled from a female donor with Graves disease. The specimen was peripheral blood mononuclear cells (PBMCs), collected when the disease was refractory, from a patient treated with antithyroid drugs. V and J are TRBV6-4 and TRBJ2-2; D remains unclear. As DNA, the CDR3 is TGTGCCAGCAGTGACCAGCCGAACACCGGGGAGCTGTTTTTT. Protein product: CASSDQPNTGELFF.